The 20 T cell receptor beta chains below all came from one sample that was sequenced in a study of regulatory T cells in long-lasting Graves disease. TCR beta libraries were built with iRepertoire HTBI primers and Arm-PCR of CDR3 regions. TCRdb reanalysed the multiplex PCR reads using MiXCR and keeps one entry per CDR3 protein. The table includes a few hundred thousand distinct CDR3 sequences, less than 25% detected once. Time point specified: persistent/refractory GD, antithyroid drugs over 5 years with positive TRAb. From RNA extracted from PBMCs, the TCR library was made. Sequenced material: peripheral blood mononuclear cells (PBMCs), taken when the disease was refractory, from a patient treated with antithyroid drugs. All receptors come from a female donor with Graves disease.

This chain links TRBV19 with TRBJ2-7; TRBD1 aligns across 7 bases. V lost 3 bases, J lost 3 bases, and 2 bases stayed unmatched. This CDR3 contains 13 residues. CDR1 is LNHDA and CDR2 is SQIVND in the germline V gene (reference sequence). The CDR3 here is CASSMGQLYEQYF. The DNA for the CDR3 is TGTGCCAGTAGTATGGGACAGCTCTACGAGCAGTACTTC.

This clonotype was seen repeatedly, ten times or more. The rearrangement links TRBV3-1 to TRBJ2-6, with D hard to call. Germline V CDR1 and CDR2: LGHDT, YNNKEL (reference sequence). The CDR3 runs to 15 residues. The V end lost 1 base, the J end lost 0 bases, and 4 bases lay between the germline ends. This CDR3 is CASSQGFSGANVLTF. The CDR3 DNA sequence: TGTGCCAGCAGCCAAGGGTTCTCTGGGGCCAACGTCCTGACTTTC.

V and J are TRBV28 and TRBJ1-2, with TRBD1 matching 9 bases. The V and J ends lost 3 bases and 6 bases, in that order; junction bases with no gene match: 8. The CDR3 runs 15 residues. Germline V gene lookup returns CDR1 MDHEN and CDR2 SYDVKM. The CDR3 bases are TGTGCCAGCAGTTTGGGGACAGGGCCTGCCCATGGCTACACCTTC. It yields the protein CASSLGTGPAHGYTF.

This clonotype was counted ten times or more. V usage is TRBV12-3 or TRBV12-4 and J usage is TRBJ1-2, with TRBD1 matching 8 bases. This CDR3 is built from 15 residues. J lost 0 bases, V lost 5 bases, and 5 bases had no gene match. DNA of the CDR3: TGTGCCAGCAGTAAGGGGACAGGCGCTAACTATGGCTACACCTTC. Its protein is CASSKGTGANYGYTF.

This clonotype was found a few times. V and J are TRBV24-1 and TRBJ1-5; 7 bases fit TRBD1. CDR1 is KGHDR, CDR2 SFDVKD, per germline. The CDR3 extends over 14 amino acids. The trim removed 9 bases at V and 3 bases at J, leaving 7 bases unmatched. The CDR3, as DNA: TGTGCCACCTCTGGGGGACAGCTCAATCAGCCCCAGCATTTT. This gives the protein CATSGGQLNQPQHF.

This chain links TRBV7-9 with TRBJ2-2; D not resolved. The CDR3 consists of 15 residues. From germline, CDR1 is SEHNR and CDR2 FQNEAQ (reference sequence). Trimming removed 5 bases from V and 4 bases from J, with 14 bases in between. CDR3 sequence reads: CASSPWTEGTGELFF. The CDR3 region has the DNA TGTGCCAGCAGCCCCTGGACGGAAGGCACCGGGGAGCTGTTTTTT.

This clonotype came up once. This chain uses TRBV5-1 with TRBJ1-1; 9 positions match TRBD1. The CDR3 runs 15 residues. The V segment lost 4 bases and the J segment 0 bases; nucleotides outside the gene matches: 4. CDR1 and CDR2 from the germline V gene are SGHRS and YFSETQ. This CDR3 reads CASSAGQGLNTEAFF. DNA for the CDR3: TGCGCCAGCAGCGCGGGACAGGGCCTGAACACTGAAGCTTTCTTT.

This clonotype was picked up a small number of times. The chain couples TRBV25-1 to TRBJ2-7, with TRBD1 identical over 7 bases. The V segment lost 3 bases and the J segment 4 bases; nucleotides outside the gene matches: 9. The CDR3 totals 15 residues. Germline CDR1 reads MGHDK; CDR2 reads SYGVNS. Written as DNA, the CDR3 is TGTGCCAGCAGTGAGCCCGGGACAGCTAAATACGAGCAGTACTTC. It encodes CASSEPGTAKYEQYF.

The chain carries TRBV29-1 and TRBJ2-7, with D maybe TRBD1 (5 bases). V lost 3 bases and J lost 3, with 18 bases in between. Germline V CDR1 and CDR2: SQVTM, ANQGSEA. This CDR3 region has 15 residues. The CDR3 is CSVEYRAGPDYEQYF. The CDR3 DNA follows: TGCAGCGTTGAGTATCGAGCAGGGCCGGACTACGAGCAGTACTTC.

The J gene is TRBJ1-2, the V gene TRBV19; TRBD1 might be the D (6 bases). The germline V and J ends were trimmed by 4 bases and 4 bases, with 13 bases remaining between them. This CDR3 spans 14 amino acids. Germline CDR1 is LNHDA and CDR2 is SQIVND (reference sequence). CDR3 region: CASSKETGAYGYTF. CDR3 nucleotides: TGTGCCAGTAGTAAAGAGACAGGTGCCTATGGCTACACCTTC.

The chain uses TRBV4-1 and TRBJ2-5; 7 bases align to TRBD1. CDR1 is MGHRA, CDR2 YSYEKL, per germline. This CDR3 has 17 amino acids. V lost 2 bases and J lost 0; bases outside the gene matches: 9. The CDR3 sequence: CASSQRLQGQYQETQYF. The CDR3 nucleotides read TGCGCCAGCAGCCAAAGACTCCAGGGACAGTACCAAGAGACCCAGTACTTC.

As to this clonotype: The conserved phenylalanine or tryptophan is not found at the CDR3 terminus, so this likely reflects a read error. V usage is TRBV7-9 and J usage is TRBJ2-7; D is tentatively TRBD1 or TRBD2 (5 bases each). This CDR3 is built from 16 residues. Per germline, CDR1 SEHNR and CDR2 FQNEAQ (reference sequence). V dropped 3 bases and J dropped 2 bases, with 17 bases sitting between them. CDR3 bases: TGTGCCAGCAGCTTGCTGGGACGACAGTACCCCTACGAGCAGTACCTC. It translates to CASSLLGRQYPYEQYL.

The CDR3 loop is CASSFGGAGYEQYF. CDR3 sequence (DNA): TGTGCCAGCAGTTTCGGGGGGGCAGGGTACGAGCAGTACTTC. The chain has TRBV27 and TRBJ2-7, with TRBD2 identical over 8 bases. The germline gives CDR1 MNHEY, CDR2 SMNVEV (reference sequence). This CDR3 has 14 residues. Trimming at V came to 3 bases and at J to 4 bases, leaving 5 bases not matched to a gene.

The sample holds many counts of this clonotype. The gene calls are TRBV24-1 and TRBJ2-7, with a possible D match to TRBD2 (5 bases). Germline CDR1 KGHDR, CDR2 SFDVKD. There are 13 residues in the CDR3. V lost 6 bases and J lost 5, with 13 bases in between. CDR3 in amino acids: CATSRGWGDEQYF. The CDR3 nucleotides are TGTGCCACCAGTAGAGGTTGGGGAGACGAGCAGTACTTC.

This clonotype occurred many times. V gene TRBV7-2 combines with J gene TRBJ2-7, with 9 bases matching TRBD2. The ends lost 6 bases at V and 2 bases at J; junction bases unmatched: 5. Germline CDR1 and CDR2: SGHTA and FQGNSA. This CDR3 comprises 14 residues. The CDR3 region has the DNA TGTGCCAGCAGTTTGGGCGGGAGGGCCTACGAGCAGTACTTC. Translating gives CASSLGGRAYEQYF.

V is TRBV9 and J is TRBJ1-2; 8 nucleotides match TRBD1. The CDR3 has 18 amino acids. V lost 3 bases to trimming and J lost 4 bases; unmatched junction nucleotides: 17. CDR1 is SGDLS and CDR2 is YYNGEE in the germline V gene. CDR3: CASSDGGDRGSPPYGYTF. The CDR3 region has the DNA TGTGCCAGCAGCGACGGGGGCGACAGGGGCTCCCCCCCCTATGGCTACACCTTC. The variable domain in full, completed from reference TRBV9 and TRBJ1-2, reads DSGVTQTPKHLITATGQRVTLRCSPRSGDLSVYWYQQSLDQGLQFLIQYYNGEERAKGNILERFSAQQFPDLHSELNLSSLELGDSALYFCASSDGGDRGSPPYGYTFGSGTRLTVV.

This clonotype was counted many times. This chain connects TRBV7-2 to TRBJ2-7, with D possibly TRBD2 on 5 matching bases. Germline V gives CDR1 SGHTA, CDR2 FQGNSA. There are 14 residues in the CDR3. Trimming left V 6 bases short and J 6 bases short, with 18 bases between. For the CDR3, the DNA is TGTGCCAGCAGGTTGGGTCGGGTCGGAGGCGAGCAGTACTTC. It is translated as CASRLGRVGGEQYF.

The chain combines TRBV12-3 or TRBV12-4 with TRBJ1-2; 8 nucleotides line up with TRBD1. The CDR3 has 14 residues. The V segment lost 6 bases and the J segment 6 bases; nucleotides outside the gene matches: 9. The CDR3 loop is CASSVRTGKDGYTF. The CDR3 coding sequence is TGTGCCAGCAGCGTTCGGACAGGGAAGGATGGCTACACCTTC.

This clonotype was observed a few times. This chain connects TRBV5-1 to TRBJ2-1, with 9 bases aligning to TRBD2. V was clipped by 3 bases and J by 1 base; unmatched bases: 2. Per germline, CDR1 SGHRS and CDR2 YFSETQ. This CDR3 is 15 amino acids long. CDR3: CASSSTSGSYNEQFF. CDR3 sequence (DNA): TGCGCCAGCAGCTCCACTAGCGGGTCCTACAATGAGCAGTTCTTC.

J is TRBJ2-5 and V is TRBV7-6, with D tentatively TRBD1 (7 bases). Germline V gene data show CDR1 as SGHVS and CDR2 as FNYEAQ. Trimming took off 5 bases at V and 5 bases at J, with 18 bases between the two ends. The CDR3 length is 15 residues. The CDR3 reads CASSLMAQGTETQYF. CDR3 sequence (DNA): TGTGCCAGCAGCCTAATGGCACAGGGGACTGAGACCCAGTACTTC.